These T cell receptor beta chains were read from a single sample in a study of blood T cell repertoires in COVID-19. Profiling relied on immunoSEQ multiplex PCR, and the TCRdb table lists in-frame clones only, not all of them. The table records more than 200,000 clones, approximately 79% of them present only once. Sequencing used peripheral blood. All receptors derive from a woman aged 40 to 50 with active or convalescent COVID-19. The CDR3 runs from the conserved cysteine through the conserved F or W. The order of the fields is J gene, D gene, V gene, clone size, CDR3 length, CDR3 protein, CDR3 DNA. The D gene is left open where the match is weak. For some rows the clone size is stated as once, few or many, or as a class when expanded; others skip it.

j_call: TRBJ2-1
d_call: .
v_call: TRBV7-3
clone_size: .
cdr3_length: 13
cdr3_aa: CASSLGGHNEQFF
cdr3_nt: TGTGCCAGCAGCTTAGGCGGGCACAATGAGCAGTTCTTC

j_call: TRBJ1-1
d_call: TRBD1
v_call: TRBV30
clone_size: .
cdr3_length: 16
cdr3_aa: CAWGFRGGRGITEAFF
cdr3_nt: TGTGCCTGGGGCTTTCGGGGTGGCAGGGGGATAACTGAAGCTTTCTTT

j_call: TRBJ2-1
d_call: .
v_call: TRBV28
clone_size: few
cdr3_length: 15
cdr3_aa: CASSPLGGNYNEQFF
cdr3_nt: TGTGCCAGCAGTCCCCTTGGGGGGAACTACAATGAGCAGTTCTTC

j_call: TRBJ2-5
d_call: .
v_call: TRBV10-3
clone_size: .
cdr3_length: 14
cdr3_aa: CAIAGGAPQETQYF
cdr3_nt: TGTGCCATCGCTGGCGGGGCTCCTCAAGAGACCCAGTACTTC

j_call: TRBJ1-2
d_call: .
v_call: TRBV2
clone_size: .
cdr3_length: 12
cdr3_aa: CASSEDRYGYTF
cdr3_nt: TGTGCCAGCAGTGAAGATAGATATGGCTACACCTTC

j_call: TRBJ1-3
d_call: .
v_call: TRBV5-6
clone_size: .
cdr3_length: 15
cdr3_aa: CASSLNPVLRNTIYF
cdr3_nt: TGTGCCAGCAGCTTGAATCCGGTCCTCAGAAACACCATATATTTT

j_call: TRBJ1-2
d_call: .
v_call: TRBV9
clone_size: .
cdr3_length: 14
cdr3_aa: CASSPRGSLPGYTF
cdr3_nt: TGTGCCAGCAGCCCCCGAGGCAGCCTGCCTGGCTACACCTTC

j_call: TRBJ2-1
d_call: TRBD1
v_call: TRBV7-3
clone_size: once
cdr3_length: 14
cdr3_aa: CASSLGTGKDEQFF
cdr3_nt: TGTGCCAGCAGCCTAGGGACAGGGAAGGATGAGCAGTTCTTC

j_call: TRBJ2-5
d_call: TRBD1
v_call: TRBV6-6
clone_size: .
cdr3_length: 15
cdr3_aa: CASSNRGQPGETQYF
cdr3_nt: TGTGCCAGCAGCAACAGGGGGCAACCAGGGGAGACCCAGTACTTC

j_call: TRBJ2-5
d_call: .
v_call: TRBV5-1
clone_size: .
cdr3_length: 14
cdr3_aa: CASSLDRGTETQYF
cdr3_nt: TGCGCCAGCAGCTTGGATCGGGGGACGGAGACCCAGTACTTC

j_call: TRBJ1-2
d_call: .
v_call: TRBV2
clone_size: .
cdr3_length: 15
cdr3_aa: CASSESAAGSYGYTF
cdr3_nt: TGTGCCAGCAGTGAATCTGCGGCAGGGTCCTATGGCTACACCTTC

j_call: TRBJ1-2
d_call: TRBD1
v_call: TRBV6-5
clone_size: .
cdr3_length: 14
cdr3_aa: CASHPDRGLDGYTF
cdr3_nt: TGTGCCAGCCACCCGGACAGGGGGTTGGATGGCTACACCTTC

j_call: TRBJ1-1
d_call: .
v_call: TRBV7-6
clone_size: medium-sized
cdr3_length: 13
cdr3_aa: CASSPNRNTEAFF
cdr3_nt: TGTGCCAGCAGCCCTAACCGGAACACTGAAGCTTTCTTT

j_call: TRBJ1-2
d_call: .
v_call: TRBV19
clone_size: .
cdr3_length: 14
cdr3_aa: CASSIGQFNYGYTF
cdr3_nt: TGTGCCAGTAGTATAGGACAGTTCAACTATGGCTACACCTTC

j_call: TRBJ2-1
d_call: .
v_call: TRBV13
clone_size: .
cdr3_length: 14
cdr3_aa: CASSFRIVRDEQFF
cdr3_nt: TGTGCCAGCAGCTTTCGGATAGTGAGGGATGAGCAGTTCTTC

j_call: TRBJ1-1
d_call: TRBD1
v_call: TRBV7-2
clone_size: .
cdr3_length: 13
cdr3_aa: CASSLAGDREAFF
cdr3_nt: TGTGCCAGCAGCTTAGCGGGAGACAGGGAGGCTTTCTTT

j_call: TRBJ2-3
d_call: .
v_call: TRBV21-1
clone_size: .
cdr3_length: 18
cdr3_aa: CASSKGDREGLGTDTQYF
cdr3_nt: TGTGCCAGCAGCAAAGGAGACAGGGAAGGCTTGGGCACAGATACGCAGTATTTT

j_call: TRBJ2-7
d_call: .
v_call: TRBV5-4
clone_size: .
cdr3_length: 13
cdr3_aa: CASSSTESDEQYF
cdr3_nt: TGTGCCAGCAGCTCGACAGAGTCCGACGAGCAGTACTTC

j_call: TRBJ1-2
d_call: .
v_call: TRBV6-5
clone_size: .
cdr3_length: 14
cdr3_aa: CASSPLSQGTGYTF
cdr3_nt: TGTGCCAGCAGCCCATTATCGCAGGGCACTGGCTACACCTTC

j_call: TRBJ2-7
d_call: TRBD2
v_call: TRBV10-3
clone_size: .
cdr3_length: 16
cdr3_aa: CAITGTSGGAMYEQYF
cdr3_nt: TGTGCCATCACCGGGACTAGCGGGGGGGCAATGTACGAGCAGTACTTC

j_call: TRBJ2-3
d_call: TRBD2
v_call: TRBV5-4
clone_size: .
cdr3_length: 16
cdr3_aa: CASMVKRGPSTDTQYF
cdr3_nt: TGTGCCAGCATGGTCAAGCGGGGGCCGAGCACAGATACGCAGTATTTT

j_call: TRBJ2-1
d_call: TRBD1
v_call: TRBV7-3
clone_size: few
cdr3_length: 15
cdr3_aa: CASSFTGGSDNEQFF
cdr3_nt: TGTGCCAGCAGCTTTACAGGGGGATCTGACAATGAGCAGTTCTTC

j_call: TRBJ2-3
d_call: TRBD1
v_call: TRBV7-9
clone_size: .
cdr3_length: 14
cdr3_aa: CASSRTGVTDTQYF
cdr3_nt: TGTGCCAGCAGCCGGACAGGGGTCACAGATACGCAGTATTTT

j_call: TRBJ2-3
d_call: TRBD2
v_call: TRBV18
clone_size: .
cdr3_length: 17
cdr3_aa: CASSRSTSGGRTDTQYF
cdr3_nt: TGTGCCAGCTCACGATCGACTAGCGGGGGACGCACAGATACGCAGTATTTT

j_call: TRBJ1-2
d_call: .
v_call: TRBV30
clone_size: .
cdr3_length: 13
cdr3_aa: CAWTKGGAHGYTF
cdr3_nt: TGTGCCTGGACCAAAGGGGGGGCCCATGGCTACACCTTC

j_call: TRBJ1-1
d_call: .
v_call: TRBV6-5
clone_size: .
cdr3_length: 14
cdr3_aa: CASGRGGLNTEAFF
cdr3_nt: TGTGCCAGCGGAAGGGGGGGACTTAACACTGAAGCTTTCTTT

j_call: TRBJ2-2
d_call: .
v_call: TRBV2
clone_size: .
cdr3_length: 15
cdr3_aa: CASSDRTSDTGELFF
cdr3_nt: TGTGCCAGCAGTGACCGTACCTCGGACACCGGGGAGCTGTTTTTT

j_call: TRBJ1-3
d_call: .
v_call: TRBV30
clone_size: few
cdr3_length: 13
cdr3_aa: CAWSRGAGNTIYF
cdr3_nt: TGTGCCTGGAGTCGGGGTGCTGGAAACACCATATATTTT

j_call: TRBJ1-2
d_call: TRBD1
v_call: TRBV5-1
clone_size: once
cdr3_length: 16
cdr3_aa: CASSLATGALDYGYTF
cdr3_nt: TGCGCCAGCAGCTTGGCAACAGGGGCGCTGGACTATGGCTACACCTTC

j_call: TRBJ1-3
d_call: .
v_call: TRBV25-1
clone_size: .
cdr3_length: 17
cdr3_aa: CASSESKAKSSGNTIYF
cdr3_nt: TGTGCCAGCAGTGAATCCAAAGCCAAGAGCTCTGGAAACACCATATATTTT

j_call: TRBJ2-2
d_call: TRBD1
v_call: TRBV3-1/TRBV3-2
clone_size: .
cdr3_length: 15
cdr3_aa: CASSLGTGDTGELFF
cdr3_nt: TGTGCCAGCAGCCTGGGGACAGGGGACACCGGGGAGCTGTTTTTT

j_call: TRBJ1-6
d_call: .
v_call: TRBV7-9
clone_size: .
cdr3_length: 15
cdr3_aa: CASSWGGGLDSPLHF
cdr3_nt: TGTGCCAGCAGCTGGGGCGGGGGCCTAGATTCACCCCTCCACTTT

j_call: TRBJ2-2
d_call: .
v_call: TRBV6-6
clone_size: .
cdr3_length: 16
cdr3_aa: CASTTPPGANTGELFF
cdr3_nt: TGTGCCAGCACTACCCCCCCCGGGGCGAACACCGGGGAGCTGTTTTTT

j_call: TRBJ1-5
d_call: .
v_call: TRBV7-2
clone_size: .
cdr3_length: 15
cdr3_aa: CASSPVGGGNQPQHF
cdr3_nt: TGTGCCAGCAGCCCCGTCGGGGGAGGCAATCAGCCCCAGCATTTT

j_call: TRBJ2-3
d_call: .
v_call: TRBV6-4
clone_size: few
cdr3_length: 14
cdr3_aa: CASSVRGATDTQYF
cdr3_nt: TGTGCCAGCAGTGTACGGGGGGCAACAGATACGCAGTATTTT

j_call: TRBJ2-3
d_call: TRBD2
v_call: TRBV9
clone_size: .
cdr3_length: 15
cdr3_aa: CASRPGTSKTDTQYF
cdr3_nt: TGTGCCAGCAGGCCTGGGACTAGCAAAACAGATACGCAGTATTTT

j_call: TRBJ1-4
d_call: .
v_call: TRBV30
clone_size: .
cdr3_length: 13
cdr3_aa: CAWSITDYEKLFF
cdr3_nt: TGTGCCTGGAGTATAACGGACTATGAAAAACTGTTTTTT

j_call: TRBJ1-1
d_call: .
v_call: TRBV4-1
clone_size: few
cdr3_length: 15
cdr3_aa: CASSLRGGLDTEAFF
cdr3_nt: TGCGCCAGCAGCCTCAGAGGAGGGCTGGACACTGAAGCTTTCTTT

j_call: TRBJ1-4
d_call: .
v_call: TRBV19
clone_size: .
cdr3_length: 17
cdr3_aa: CASTATYYAATNEKLFF
cdr3_nt: TGTGCCAGCACGGCCACCTACTATGCCGCAACTAATGAAAAACTGTTTTTT

j_call: TRBJ1-1
d_call: TRBD1
v_call: TRBV11-2
clone_size: .
cdr3_length: 14
cdr3_aa: CASSYLTGGTEAFF
cdr3_nt: TGTGCCAGCAGCTATCTGACAGGGGGCACTGAAGCTTTCTTT

j_call: TRBJ2-1
d_call: TRBD2
v_call: TRBV6-1
clone_size: .
cdr3_length: 16
cdr3_aa: CASSGITSGVSNEQFF
cdr3_nt: TGTGCCAGCAGTGGGATCACTAGCGGGGTTTCCAATGAGCAGTTCTTC

j_call: TRBJ1-2
d_call: TRBD1
v_call: TRBV5-4
clone_size: .
cdr3_length: 16
cdr3_aa: CASSAGGSQANYGYTF
cdr3_nt: TGTGCCAGCAGCGCAGGGGGCAGTCAAGCTAACTATGGCTACACCTTC

j_call: TRBJ2-1
d_call: TRBD1
v_call: TRBV28
clone_size: .
cdr3_length: 14
cdr3_aa: CASSATGVYDEQFF
cdr3_nt: TGTGCCAGCAGTGCCACAGGGGTTTACGATGAGCAGTTCTTC

j_call: TRBJ2-6
d_call: TRBD1
v_call: TRBV10-3
clone_size: .
cdr3_length: 18
cdr3_aa: CATRLGTGKGSGANVLTF
cdr3_nt: TGTGCCACCCGGTTGGGGACAGGGAAGGGCTCTGGGGCCAACGTCCTGACTTTC

j_call: TRBJ1-1
d_call: .
v_call: TRBV14
clone_size: .
cdr3_length: 16
cdr3_aa: CASSHFILREGAEAFF
cdr3_nt: TGTGCCAGCAGCCATTTCATTCTCAGGGAGGGCGCTGAAGCTTTCTTT

j_call: TRBJ2-3
d_call: TRBD2
v_call: TRBV5-1
clone_size: .
cdr3_length: 13
cdr3_aa: CASSLRGEDTQYF
cdr3_nt: TGCGCCAGCAGCTTACGGGGGGAAGATACGCAGTATTTT